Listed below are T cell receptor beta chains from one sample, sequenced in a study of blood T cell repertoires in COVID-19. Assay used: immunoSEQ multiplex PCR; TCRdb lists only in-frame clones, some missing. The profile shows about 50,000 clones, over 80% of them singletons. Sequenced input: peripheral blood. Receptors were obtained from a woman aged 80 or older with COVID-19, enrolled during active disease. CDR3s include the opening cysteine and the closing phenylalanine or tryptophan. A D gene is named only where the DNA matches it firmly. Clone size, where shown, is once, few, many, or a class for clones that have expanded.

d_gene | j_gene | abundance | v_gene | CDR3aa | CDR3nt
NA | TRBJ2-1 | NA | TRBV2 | CASSKRVENEQFF | TGTGCCAGCAGTAAGCGGGTGGAGAATGAGCAGTTCTTC
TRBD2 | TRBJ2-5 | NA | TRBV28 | CASRPGGRAEKTQYF | TGTGCCAGCAGGCCCGGCGGGAGGGCCGAAAAGACCCAGTACTTC
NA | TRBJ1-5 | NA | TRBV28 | CASRGRPPHLDLRSNQPQHF | TGTGCCAGCAGGGGGCGTCCCCCTCATCTTGATTTGCGTAGCAATCAGCCCCAGCATTTT
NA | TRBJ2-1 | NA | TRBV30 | CAWSVFGGGWFF | TGTGCCTGGAGTGTTTTCGGGGGAGGTTGGTTCTTC
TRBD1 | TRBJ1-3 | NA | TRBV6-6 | CASSQGASGNTIYF | TGTGCCAGCAGTCAGGGGGCCTCTGGAAACACCATATATTTT
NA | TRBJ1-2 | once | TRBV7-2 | CASSAGQNYGYTF | TGTGCCAGCAGCGCAGGGCAGAACTATGGCTACACCTTC
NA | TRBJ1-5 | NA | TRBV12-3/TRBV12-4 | CASSFGQGQPQHF | TGTGCCAGCAGTTTCGGGCAGGGCCAGCCCCAGCATTTT
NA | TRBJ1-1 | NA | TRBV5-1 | CASSLTAGGSTEAFF | TGCGCCAGCAGCTTGACAGCCGGTGGGAGCACTGAAGCTTTCTTT
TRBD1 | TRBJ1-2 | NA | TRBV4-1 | CASSRTGQGTNYGYTF | TGCGCCAGCAGCCGGACGGGACAGGGGACCAACTATGGCTACACCTTC
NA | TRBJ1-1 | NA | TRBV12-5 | CASGSRVTEAFF | TGTGCTAGTGGTTCCAGGGTCACTGAAGCTTTCTTT
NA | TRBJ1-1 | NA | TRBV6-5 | CASSPRRGGPAEAFF | TGTGCCAGCAGTCCGCGTCGGGGGGGCCCGGCTGAAGCTTTCTTT
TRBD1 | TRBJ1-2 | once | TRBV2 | CASRGQGRGYTF | TGTGCCAGCAGAGGACAGGGGCGAGGCTACACCTTC